Below, 27 T cell receptor beta chains from the same sample are listed, as sequenced in a study of blood T cell repertoires in COVID-19. Here immunoSEQ multiplex PCR was the method, and the copy in TCRdb shows in-frame clones only, minus some. Altogether some 150,000 clones are present, about nine tenths being singletons, with the ten largest covering around 1.5%. Input material: peripheral blood. These receptors came from a human donor in a cohort sampled during active COVID-19.

The rearrangement uses TRBV4-3 and TRBJ1-1, with D tentatively TRBD1 (5 bases). This CDR3 contains 14 residues. In germline, CDR1 is LGHNA, CDR2 YSLEER. V dropped 0 bases and J dropped 7 bases, with 12 bases sitting between them. CDR3 sequence (DNA): TGCGCCAGCAGCCAAGATTGGGGCAGAGTTGAAGCTTTCTTT. It encodes CASSQDWGRVEAFF.

In this sample, this clone turned up a few times. The chain has TRBV5-1 and TRBJ2-1, with 11 bases fitting TRBD2. This CDR3 is built from 17 residues. V shed 4 bases and J 5 bases; nucleotides not matched to a gene: 11. CDR1 and CDR2 from the germline V gene are SGHRS and YFSETQ. The DNA for the CDR3 is TGCGCCAGCAGCACGGATAGCGGGGGGGTCTCAGACAATGAGCAGTTCTTC. Protein sequence: CASSTDSGGVSDNEQFF.

The CDR3 protein is CASSLGSSGGVNYNEQFF. The CDR3 DNA follows: TGTGCCAGCAGCTTGGGGTCTAGCGGGGGTGTCAACTACAATGAGCAGTTCTTC. The chain combines TRBV5-4 with TRBJ2-1; 10 bases agree with TRBD2. The CDR3 has 18 residues. Germline CDR1 SGHNT, CDR2 YYREEE (reference sequence). The ends lost 0 bases at V and 3 bases at J; junction bases unmatched: 9.

The chain combines TRBV18 with TRBJ2-7, with 8 bases that match TRBD1. The CDR3 loop spans 16 amino acids. CDR1 is KGHSH and CDR2 is LQKENI in the germline V gene. The junction had 11 bases not matched to a gene; V was cut back by 4 bases and J by 3 bases. CDR3 in amino acids: CASSLTGTGGFYEQYF. The DNA for the CDR3 is TGTGCCAGCTCACTCACCGGGACAGGCGGCTTCTACGAGCAGTACTTC.

The rearrangement joins TRBV7-8 to TRBJ2-3; 9 nucleotides agree with TRBD2. J gave up 4 bases and V 7 bases, and 6 bases lay outside the gene matches. The CDR3 covers 14 residues. Looked up from germline, CDR1 is SGHVS and CDR2 is FQNEAQ. CDR3 nucleotides: TGTGCCAGCAAGGCTAGCGGGGATGCAGATACGCAGTATTTT. It yields the protein CASKASGDADTQYF.

The chain couples TRBV5-4 to TRBJ1-3; 7 nucleotides line up with TRBD1. Germline V lookup: CDR1 SGHNT, CDR2 YYREEE (reference sequence). J lost 1 base, V lost 0 bases, and 4 bases had no gene match. This CDR3 contains 16 residues. CDR3 protein: CASSLDPGGSGNTIYF. The CDR3 DNA is TGTGCCAGCAGCTTGGACCCAGGGGGTTCTGGAAACACCATATATTTT.

The chain couples TRBV5-4 to TRBJ1-2; perhaps TRBD1 as D (6 bases). CDR3 size: 15 residues. V was cut by 0 bases and J by 3 bases, with 12 bases left in between. Germline V gene sequence: CDR1 SGHNT, CDR2 YYREEE (reference sequence). The CDR3 nucleotides are TGTGCCAGCAGCTTGGACAGGGTAATCGACTATGGCTACACCTTC. It encodes CASSLDRVIDYGYTF.

This clone was counted once. This chain links TRBV13 with TRBJ2-3; unclear D gene. The germline V gene has CDR1 PRHDT and CDR2 FYEKMQ (reference sequence). V was clipped by 5 bases and J by 0 bases, with 9 bases between them. The CDR3 is 14 amino acids. The CDR3 loop reads CASSPTFSTDTQYF. The CDR3 DNA is TGTGCCAGCAGCCCAACATTTAGCACAGATACGCAGTATTTT.

The chain couples TRBV6-5 to TRBJ2-1; 10 bases agree with TRBD1. V shed 11 bases and J 5 bases; nucleotides not matched to a gene: 3. CDR1 and CDR2 (germline): MNHEY, SVGAGI. The CDR3 runs to 12 residues. The CDR3 spells CAGDRGHNEQFF. The CDR3 bases are TGTGCCGGAGACAGGGGGCACAATGAGCAGTTCTTC.

The rearrangement links TRBV9 to TRBJ2-2; no clear D. Trimming removed 0 bases at V and 0 bases at J, with 9 bases between. Looked up from germline, CDR1 is SGDLS and CDR2 is YYNGEE. This CDR3 has 16 amino acids. This chain's CDR3 is CASSVAARTNTGELFF. The CDR3 DNA reads as TGTGCCAGCAGCGTAGCCGCGCGAACGAACACCGGGGAGCTGTTTTTT.

This chain links TRBV5-1 with TRBJ1-2; D is undetermined. The CDR3 spans 13 residues. The germline V gene has CDR1 SGHRS and CDR2 YFSETQ. V lost 4 bases and J lost 8, with 15 bases in between. The CDR3 coding sequence is TGCGCCAGCAGCGCAGACATCGCCCAAGGCTACACCTTC. This sequence encodes CASSADIAQGYTF.

The chain couples TRBV10-3 to TRBJ1-3; 12 bases align to TRBD1. Germline V CDR1 and CDR2: ENHRY, SYGVKD. V dropped 8 bases and J dropped 5; count of bases not matched to a gene: 7. The CDR3 consists of 15 residues. CDR3 loop: CAIGGQGARRNTIYF. The CDR3 DNA reads as TGTGCCATCGGGGGACAGGGGGCAAGGAGAAACACCATATATTTT.

The V and J genes are TRBV9 and TRBJ2-5, with 9 bases that match TRBD2. The germline gives CDR1 SGDLS, CDR2 YYNGEE. The CDR3 has 16 residues. V shed 1 base and J 5 bases; nucleotides not matched to a gene: 9. In DNA, the CDR3 is TGTGCCAGCAGCGTAAACGGCGGGGGGGCCTTTGAGACCCAGTACTTC. Translating it yields CASSVNGGGAFETQYF.

The count of this clone is one. J is TRBJ1-2 and V is TRBV7-8; D is undetermined. CDR3 length equals 13 residues. Trimming cost V 2 bases and J 7 bases, with 11 bases left between them. CDR1 and CDR2 (germline): SGHVS, FQNEAQ. The CDR3 bases are TGTGCCAGCAGCTTAATGCGGACTGGTGGCTACACCTTC. It is translated as CASSLMRTGGYTF.

The V call is TRBV3-1 (or the pseudogene TRBV3-2), the J call TRBJ1-2, with 7 nucleotides matching TRBD1. The CDR3 has 13 residues. V lost 2 bases and J lost 14; bases outside the gene matches: 11. Germline CDR1 and CDR2: LGHDT and YNNKEL (reference sequence). CDR3 in amino acids: CASSQTTRQGPTF. CDR3 sequence (DNA): TGTGCCAGCAGCCAAACAACTCGACAGGGCCCGACCTTC.

This clone occurred a few times. The chain uses TRBV19 and TRBJ1-5; D remains ambiguous. The V and J ends lost 4 bases and 4 bases respectively, with 8 bases between them. The CDR3 extends over 13 amino acids. Germline CDR1 and CDR2: LNHDA and SQIVND (reference sequence). The CDR3 nucleotides read TGTGCCAGTAGTACCACACGTAATCAGCCCCAGCATTTT. It translates to CASSTTRNQPQHF.

In its sample, this clone was seen many times. The chain is built from TRBV28 and TRBJ1-4, with a possible D match to TRBD1 (5 bases). The V end lost 4 bases, the J end lost 0 bases, and 12 bases lay between the germline ends. Germline V gene sequence: CDR1 MDHEN, CDR2 SYDVKM. CDR3 length: 16 residues. CDR3 in amino acids: CASSYADISTNEKLFF. The CDR3 nucleotides read TGTGCCAGCAGTTACGCGGACATTTCAACTAATGAAAAACTGTTTTTT.

The chain is built from TRBV5-4 and TRBJ1-1; possibly TRBD1 for D (5 bases). The length of the CDR3 is 15 residues. The germline V and J ends were trimmed by 2 bases and 3 bases, with 14 bases remaining between them. CDR1 and CDR2 (germline): SGHNT, YYREEE (reference sequence). The CDR3 sequence is CASSLGRGTHTEAFF. The CDR3 DNA is TGTGCCAGCAGCTTAGGTCGGGGGACCCACACTGAAGCTTTCTTT. The full variable domain, completed using reference TRBV5-4 and TRBJ1-1, is ETGVTQSPTHLIKTRGQQVTLRCSSQSGHNTVSWYQQALGQGPQFIFQYYREEENGRGNFPPRFSGLQFPNYSSELNVNALELDDSALYLCASSLGRGTHTEAFFGQGTRLTVV.

This chain joins TRBV30 and TRBJ2-3, with TRBD2 identical over 14 bases. The CDR3 covers 16 residues. The germline V gene has CDR1 GTSNPN and CDR2 SVGIG (reference sequence). J was trimmed by 6 bases and V by 5 bases; bases with no gene match: 10. This CDR3 reads CAWGGLAGAARDTQYF. The CDR3 nucleotides read TGTGCCTGGGGGGGACTAGCGGGGGCCGCGAGGGATACGCAGTATTTT.

The gene calls are TRBV5-1 and TRBJ2-3; tentatively, D is TRBD2 (6 bases). The CDR3 is 15 amino acids. Trimming cost V 5 bases and J 3 bases, with 16 bases left between them. The germline V gene has CDR1 SGHRS and CDR2 YFSETQ. This CDR3 is CASRRDWSFTDTQYF. The DNA for the CDR3 is TGCGCCAGCAGACGGGACTGGTCCTTTACAGATACGCAGTATTTT.

The J gene is TRBJ2-7, the V gene TRBV5-6; 9 nucleotides match TRBD2. The germline V gene encodes CDR1 SGHDT and CDR2 YYEEEE. V was clipped by 0 bases and J by 0 bases; unmatched bases: 7. The CDR3 extends over 17 amino acids. The CDR3 nucleotides read TGTGCCAGCAGCTTGGTACTAGCGGGTCCCCGCTCCTACGAGCAGTACTTC. Protein sequence: CASSLVLAGPRSYEQYF.

The chain employs TRBV5-1 and TRBJ1-1, with a tentative D call TRBD1 (6 bases). CDR3 length: 15 residues. Trimming took off 2 bases at V and 1 base at J, with 12 bases between the two ends. Per germline, CDR1 SGHRS and CDR2 YFSETQ. The CDR3 protein is CASSLQGPGNTEAFF. In DNA, the CDR3 is TGCGCCAGCAGCTTACAGGGTCCCGGGAACACTGAAGCTTTCTTT. The variable domain in full, with the rest retrieved from reference TRBV5-1 and TRBJ1-1, is KAGVTQTPRYLIKTRGQQVTLSCSPISGHRSVSWYQQTPGQGLQFLFEYFSETQRNKGNFPGRFSGRQFSNSRSEMNVSTLELGDSALYLCASSLQGPGNTEAFFGQGTRLTVV.

The chain carries TRBV20-1 and TRBJ1-2; D is possibly TRBD1 (5 bases). With 3 bases removed from V and 4 bases from J, the gap between germline ends came to 15 bases. The CDR3 is 14 amino acids. Germline CDR1 and CDR2: DFQATT and SNEGSKA (reference sequence). The CDR3 protein is CSASAGLGSYGYTF. CDR3 coding DNA: TGCAGTGCTAGTGCAGGGCTCGGTAGCTATGGCTACACCTTC.

This clone turned up a few times. The chain employs TRBV7-9 and TRBJ2-7; D unresolved. The V end lost 5 bases, the J end lost 4 bases, and 9 bases lay between the germline ends. CDR1 SEHNR and CDR2 FQNEAQ come from the germline V gene (reference sequence). The CDR3 runs 12 residues. The CDR3 is CASSPQMYEQYF. CDR3 coding DNA: TGTGCCAGCAGCCCCCAGATGTACGAGCAGTACTTC.

This clone has only one observation. The chain uses TRBV30 and TRBJ1-2; perhaps TRBD1 as D (5 bases). Per germline, CDR1 GTSNPN and CDR2 SVGIG (reference sequence). CDR3 length equals 11 residues. CDR3 sequence reads: CAFGVGAGYTF. CDR3 nucleotides: TGTGCTTTTGGAGTAGGGGCCGGCTACACCTTC. Variable domain in full (rest from reference TRBV30 and TRBJ1-2): SQTIHQWPATLVQPVGSPLSLECTVEGTSNPNLYWYRQAAGRGLQLLFYSVGIGQISSEVPQNLSASRPQDRQFILSSKKLLLSDSGFYLCAFGVGAGYTFGSGTRLTVV.

This clone was seen a single time. V usage is TRBV7-9 and J usage is TRBJ2-1; 8 nucleotides agree with TRBD1. Germline trimming cut 3 bases from V and 2 bases from J; bases unmatched to any gene: 6. The CDR3 is 16 residues long. CDR1 SEHNR and CDR2 FQNEAQ come from the germline V gene (reference sequence). The CDR3 coding sequence is TGTGCCAGCAGCTTTTCGCAGGGGGCCACCTACAATGAGCAGTTCTTC. This translates into CASSFSQGATYNEQFF.

The gene calls are TRBV7-8 and TRBJ2-3; 14 bases are shared with TRBD2. The CDR3 runs 21 residues. Trimming took 0 bases from V and 6 from J; bases not matched to a gene: 17. The germline CDR1 and CDR2 sequences are SGHVS and FQNEAQ. As DNA, the CDR3 is TGTGCCAGCAGCTTAGCGCTCCGACTAGCGGGGGGGCTTGGCATCGTTGATACGCAGTATTTT. Its protein is CASSLALRLAGGLGIVDTQYF. The complete variable domain, with remaining parts taken from reference TRBV7-8 and TRBJ2-3, reads GAGVSQSPRYKVAKRGQDVALRCDPISGHVSLFWYQQALGQGPEFLTYFQNEAQLDKSGLPSDRFFAERPEGSVSTLKIQRTQQEDSAVYLCASSLALRLAGGLGIVDTQYFGPGTRLTVL.